This T cell receptor (beta chain) originates from a study of CD8 T cells in Susac syndrome. Germline trimming cut 2 bases from V and 7 bases from J; bases unmatched to any gene: 10. CDR1 and CDR2 (germline): KGHDR, SFDVKD. The CDR3 has 16 residues. The patients with Susac syndrome were individuals who fulfilled the recently defined diagnostic criteria for disease that was either definite or probable. With random hexamers, 0.5 to 1 ug RNA was reverse transcribed. Coverage of TCR beta CDR3 amplification by immunoSEQ multiplex PCR extended to 54 Vbeta and 13 Jbeta. TCRdb re-called the immunoSEQ multiplex PCR reads with MiXCR, one entry per CDR3 protein. The data show about 140,000 distinct CDR3 sequences, approximately 95% seen once.

The sample was CD4+ T cells from PBMCs. The chain combines TRBV24-1 with TRBJ2-1, with 7 nucleotides matching TRBD2. This clonotype was sampled from a human donor with Susac syndrome. The chain's CDR3 is CATSDSPGRRMNEQFF. The CDR3 DNA sequence: TGTGCCACCAGTGATTCCCCCGGGAGGAGGATGAATGAGCAGTTCTTC.